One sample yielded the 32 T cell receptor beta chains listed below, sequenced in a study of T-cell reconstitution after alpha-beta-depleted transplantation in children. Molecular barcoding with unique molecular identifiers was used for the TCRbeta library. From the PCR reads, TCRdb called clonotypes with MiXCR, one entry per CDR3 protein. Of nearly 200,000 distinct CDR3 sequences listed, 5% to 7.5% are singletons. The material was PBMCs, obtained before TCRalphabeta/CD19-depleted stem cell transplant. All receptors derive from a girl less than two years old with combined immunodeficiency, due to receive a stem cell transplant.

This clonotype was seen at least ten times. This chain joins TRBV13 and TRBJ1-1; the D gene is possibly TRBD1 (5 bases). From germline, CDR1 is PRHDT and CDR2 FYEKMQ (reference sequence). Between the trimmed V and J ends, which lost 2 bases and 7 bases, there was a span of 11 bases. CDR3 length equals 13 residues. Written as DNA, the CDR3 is TGTGCCAGCAGCTTAAGCGGGACTATTGAAGCTTTCTTT. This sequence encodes CASSLSGTIEAFF. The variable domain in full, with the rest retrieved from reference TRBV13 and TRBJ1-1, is AAGVIQSPRHLIKEKRETATLKCYPIPRHDTVYWYQQGPGQDPQFLISFYEKMQSDKGSIPDRFSAQQFSDYHSELNMSSLELGDSALYFCASSLSGTIEAFFGQGTRLTVV.

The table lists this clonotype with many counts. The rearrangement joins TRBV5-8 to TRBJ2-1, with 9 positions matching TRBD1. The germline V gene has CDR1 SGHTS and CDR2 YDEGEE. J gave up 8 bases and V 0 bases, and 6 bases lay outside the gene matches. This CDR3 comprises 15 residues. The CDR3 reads CASSLVGTGTHEQFF. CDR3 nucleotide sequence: TGTGCCAGCAGCTTGGTGGGGACAGGGACCCATGAGCAGTTCTTC.

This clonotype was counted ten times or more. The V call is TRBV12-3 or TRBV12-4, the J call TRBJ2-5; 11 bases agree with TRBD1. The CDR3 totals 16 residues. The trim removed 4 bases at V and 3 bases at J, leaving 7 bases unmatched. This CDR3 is CASSWVGTGGKETQYF. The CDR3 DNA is TGTGCCAGCAGTTGGGTCGGGACAGGGGGGAAAGAGACCCAGTACTTC.

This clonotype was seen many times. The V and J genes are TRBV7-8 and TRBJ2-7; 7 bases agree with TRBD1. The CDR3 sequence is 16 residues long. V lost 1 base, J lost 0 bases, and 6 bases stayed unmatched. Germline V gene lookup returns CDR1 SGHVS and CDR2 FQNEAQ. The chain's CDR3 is CASSLGVTGSSYEQYF. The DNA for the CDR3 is TGTGCCAGCAGCTTAGGTGTGACAGGGAGCTCCTACGAGCAGTACTTC.

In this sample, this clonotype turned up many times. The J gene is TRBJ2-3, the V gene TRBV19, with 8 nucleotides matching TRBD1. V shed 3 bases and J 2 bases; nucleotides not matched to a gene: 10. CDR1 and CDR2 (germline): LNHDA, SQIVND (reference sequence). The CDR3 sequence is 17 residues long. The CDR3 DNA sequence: TGTGCCAGTAGTATGGGGCGGACAGGGTGGAACACAGATACGCAGTATTTT. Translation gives CASSMGRTGWNTDTQYF.

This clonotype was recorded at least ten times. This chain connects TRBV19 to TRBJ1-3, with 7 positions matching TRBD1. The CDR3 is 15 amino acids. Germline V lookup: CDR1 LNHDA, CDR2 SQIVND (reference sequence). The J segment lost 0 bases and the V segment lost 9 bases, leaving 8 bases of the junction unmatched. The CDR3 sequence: CASEPGQLSGNTIYF. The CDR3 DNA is TGTGCCAGCGAACCGGGACAGCTCTCTGGAAACACCATATATTTT.

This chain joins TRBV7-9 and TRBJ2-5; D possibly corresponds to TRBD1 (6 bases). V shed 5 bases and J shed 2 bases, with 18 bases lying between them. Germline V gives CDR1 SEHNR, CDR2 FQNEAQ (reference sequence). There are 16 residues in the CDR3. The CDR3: CASSANRDTVQETQYF. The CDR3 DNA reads TGTGCCAGCAGCGCTAACCGGGACACAGTACAAGAGACCCAGTACTTC.

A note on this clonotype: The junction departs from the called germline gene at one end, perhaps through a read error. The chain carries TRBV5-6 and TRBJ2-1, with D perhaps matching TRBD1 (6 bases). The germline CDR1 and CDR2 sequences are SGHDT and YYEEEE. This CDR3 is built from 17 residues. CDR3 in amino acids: CAISLVSYRAPYNEQFF. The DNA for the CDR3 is TGTGCCATCAGCTTGGTATCGTACAGGGCCCCTTACAATGAGCAGTTCTTC.

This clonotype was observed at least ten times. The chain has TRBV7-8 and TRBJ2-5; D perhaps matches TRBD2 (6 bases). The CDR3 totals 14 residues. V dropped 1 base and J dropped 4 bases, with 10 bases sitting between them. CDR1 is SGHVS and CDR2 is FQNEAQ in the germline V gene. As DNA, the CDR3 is TGTGCCAGCAGCTTAGTGTTAGCGGTAGAGACCCAGTACTTC. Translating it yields CASSLVLAVETQYF. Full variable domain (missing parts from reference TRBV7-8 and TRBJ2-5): GAGVSQSPRYKVAKRGQDVALRCDPISGHVSLFWYQQALGQGPEFLTYFQNEAQLDKSGLPSDRFFAERPEGSVSTLKIQRTQQEDSAVYLCASSLVLAVETQYFGPGTRLLVL.

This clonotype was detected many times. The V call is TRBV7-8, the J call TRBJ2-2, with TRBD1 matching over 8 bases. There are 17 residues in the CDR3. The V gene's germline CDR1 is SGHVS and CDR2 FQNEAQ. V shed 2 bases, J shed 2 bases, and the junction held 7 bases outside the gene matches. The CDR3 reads CASSLPRTGTNTGELFF. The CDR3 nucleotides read TGTGCCAGCAGCTTACCTCGGACAGGGACAAACACCGGGGAGCTGTTTTTT.

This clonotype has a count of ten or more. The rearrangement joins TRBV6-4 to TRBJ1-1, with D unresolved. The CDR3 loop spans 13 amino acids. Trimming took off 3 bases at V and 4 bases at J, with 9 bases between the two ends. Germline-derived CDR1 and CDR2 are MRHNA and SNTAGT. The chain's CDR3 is CASSEGGVTEAFF. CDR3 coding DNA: TGTGCCAGCAGTGAAGGAGGCGTCACTGAAGCTTTCTTT.

Here the CDR3 DNA reads TGTGCCTGGAGTCGCTTCCGCAACATTCAGTACTTC. This sequence encodes CAWSRFRNIQYF. The chain joins TRBV30 to TRBJ2-4; D is ambiguous. Trimming stripped 2 bases from V and 7 bases from J, with 9 bases between. This CDR3 is built from 12 residues. Germline V lookup: CDR1 GTSNPN, CDR2 SVGIG (reference sequence).

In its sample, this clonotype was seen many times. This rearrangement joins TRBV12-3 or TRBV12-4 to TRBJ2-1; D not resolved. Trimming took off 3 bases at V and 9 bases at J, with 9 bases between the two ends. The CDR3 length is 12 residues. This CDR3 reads CASSFLVGEQFF. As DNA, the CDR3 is TGTGCCAGCAGTTTCCTAGTTGGTGAGCAGTTCTTC.

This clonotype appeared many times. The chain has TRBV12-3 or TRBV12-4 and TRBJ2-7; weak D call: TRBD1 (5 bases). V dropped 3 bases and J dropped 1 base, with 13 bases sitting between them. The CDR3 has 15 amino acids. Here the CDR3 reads CASSLGRLGSYEQYF. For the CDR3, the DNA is TGTGCCAGCAGTTTGGGGCGACTTGGTTCCTACGAGCAGTACTTC.

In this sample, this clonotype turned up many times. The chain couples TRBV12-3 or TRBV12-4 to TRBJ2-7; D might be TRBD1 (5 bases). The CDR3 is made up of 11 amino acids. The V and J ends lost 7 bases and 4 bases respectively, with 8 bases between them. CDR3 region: CASTQGYEQYF. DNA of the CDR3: TGTGCCAGCACTCAGGGTTACGAGCAGTACTTC.

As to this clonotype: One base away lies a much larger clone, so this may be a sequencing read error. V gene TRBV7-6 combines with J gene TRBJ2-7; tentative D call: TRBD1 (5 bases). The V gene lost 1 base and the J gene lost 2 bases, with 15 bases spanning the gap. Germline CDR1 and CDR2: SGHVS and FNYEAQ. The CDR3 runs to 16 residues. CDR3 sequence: CASSLVGAPSPYEQYF. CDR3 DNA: TGTGCCAGCAGCTTAGTTGGGGCCCCAAGCCCCTACGAGCAGTACTTC.

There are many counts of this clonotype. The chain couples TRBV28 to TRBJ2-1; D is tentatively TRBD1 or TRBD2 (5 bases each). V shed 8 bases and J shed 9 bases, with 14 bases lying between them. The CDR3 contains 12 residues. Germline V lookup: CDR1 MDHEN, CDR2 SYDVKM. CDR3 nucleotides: TGTGCCAGCTCCTTCGGGGCAAGTGAGCAGTTCTTC. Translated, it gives CASSFGASEQFF.

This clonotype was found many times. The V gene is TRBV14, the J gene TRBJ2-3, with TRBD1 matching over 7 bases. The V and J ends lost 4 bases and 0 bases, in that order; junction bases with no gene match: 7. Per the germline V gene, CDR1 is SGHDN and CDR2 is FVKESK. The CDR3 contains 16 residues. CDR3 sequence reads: CASSRQQGLSTDTQYF. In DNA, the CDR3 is TGTGCCAGCAGCCGGCAACAGGGGCTTAGCACAGATACGCAGTATTTT.

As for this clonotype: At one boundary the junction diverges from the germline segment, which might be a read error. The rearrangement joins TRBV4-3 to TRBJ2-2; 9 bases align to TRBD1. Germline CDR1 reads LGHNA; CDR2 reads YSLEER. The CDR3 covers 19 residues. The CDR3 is CASSQGVLPGTGNAGELFF. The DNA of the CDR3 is TGCGCCAGCAGCCAAGGTGTTCTCCCCGGGACAGGGAACGCCGGGGAGCTGTTTTTT.

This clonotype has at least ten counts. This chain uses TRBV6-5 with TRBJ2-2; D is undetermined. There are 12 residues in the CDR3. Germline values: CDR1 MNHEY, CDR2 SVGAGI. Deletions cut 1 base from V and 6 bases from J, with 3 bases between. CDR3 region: CASSYYAGELFF. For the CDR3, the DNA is TGTGCCAGCAGTTACTATGCCGGGGAGCTGTTTTTT.

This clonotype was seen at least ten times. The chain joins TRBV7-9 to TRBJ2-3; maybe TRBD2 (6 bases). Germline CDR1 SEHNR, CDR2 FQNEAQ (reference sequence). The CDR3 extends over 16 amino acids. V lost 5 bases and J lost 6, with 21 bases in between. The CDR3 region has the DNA TGTGCCAGCAGCGCGGGACCGAACCCGCTAGGGGATACGCAGTATTTT. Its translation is CASSAGPNPLGDTQYF.

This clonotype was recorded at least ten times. CDR3 DNA: TGTGCCAGCAGCTTAGATGGAGCGGGAGTTTACAATGAGCAGTTCTTC. Translating gives CASSLDGAGVYNEQFF. This chain uses TRBV11-2 with TRBJ2-1; TRBD2 agrees at 8 bases. The CDR3 extends over 16 amino acids. Germline lookup yields CDR1 SGHAT and CDR2 FQNNGV. J gave up 4 bases and V 0 bases, and 5 bases lay outside the gene matches.

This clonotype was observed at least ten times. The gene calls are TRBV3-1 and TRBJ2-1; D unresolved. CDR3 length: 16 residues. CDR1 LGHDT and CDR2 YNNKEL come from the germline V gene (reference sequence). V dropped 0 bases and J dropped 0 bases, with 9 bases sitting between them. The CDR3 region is CASSQERIPSYNEQFF. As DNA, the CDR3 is TGTGCCAGCAGCCAAGAAAGGATTCCCTCCTACAATGAGCAGTTCTTC.

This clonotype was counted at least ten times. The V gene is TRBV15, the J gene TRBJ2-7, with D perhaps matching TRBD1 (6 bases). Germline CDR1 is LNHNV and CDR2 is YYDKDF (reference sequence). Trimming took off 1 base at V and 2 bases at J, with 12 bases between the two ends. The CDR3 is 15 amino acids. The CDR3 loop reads CATSRGGGPTYEQYF. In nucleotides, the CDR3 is TGTGCCACCAGCAGAGGAGGGGGACCCACCTACGAGCAGTACTTC.

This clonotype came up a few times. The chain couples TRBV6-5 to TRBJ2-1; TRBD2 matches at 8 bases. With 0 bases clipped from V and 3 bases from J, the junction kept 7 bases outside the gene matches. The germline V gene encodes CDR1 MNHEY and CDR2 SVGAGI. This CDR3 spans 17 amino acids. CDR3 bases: TGTGCCAGCAGTTACTCGGAAGCGGGAGCCTACTACAATGAGCAGTTCTTC. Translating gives CASSYSEAGAYYNEQFF.

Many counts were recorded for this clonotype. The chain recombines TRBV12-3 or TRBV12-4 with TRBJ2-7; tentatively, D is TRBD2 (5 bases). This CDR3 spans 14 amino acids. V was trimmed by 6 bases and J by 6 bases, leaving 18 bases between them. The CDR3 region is CASSNLREGSEQYF. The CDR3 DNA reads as TGTGCCAGCAGCAACCTCCGCGAGGGCTCCGAGCAGTACTTC.

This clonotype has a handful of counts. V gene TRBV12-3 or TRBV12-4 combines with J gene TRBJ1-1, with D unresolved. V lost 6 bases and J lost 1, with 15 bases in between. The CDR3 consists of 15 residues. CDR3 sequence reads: CASSPVPTPNTEAFF. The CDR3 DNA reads TGTGCCAGCAGCCCTGTCCCGACACCGAACACTGAAGCTTTCTTT.

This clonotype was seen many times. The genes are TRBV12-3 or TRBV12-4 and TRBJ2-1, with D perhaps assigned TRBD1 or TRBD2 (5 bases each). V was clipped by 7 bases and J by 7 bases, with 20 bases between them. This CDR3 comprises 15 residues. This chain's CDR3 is CASTKGLGVGNEQFF. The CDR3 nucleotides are TGTGCCAGCACCAAGGGGCTGGGGGTTGGGAATGAGCAGTTCTTC.

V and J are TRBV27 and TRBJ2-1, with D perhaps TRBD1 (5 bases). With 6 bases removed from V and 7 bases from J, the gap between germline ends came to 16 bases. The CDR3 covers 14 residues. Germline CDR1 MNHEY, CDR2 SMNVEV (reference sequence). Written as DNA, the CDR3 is TGTGCCAGCAGCATAAACAGGTCTGGAAATGAGCAGTTCTTC. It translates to CASSINRSGNEQFF.

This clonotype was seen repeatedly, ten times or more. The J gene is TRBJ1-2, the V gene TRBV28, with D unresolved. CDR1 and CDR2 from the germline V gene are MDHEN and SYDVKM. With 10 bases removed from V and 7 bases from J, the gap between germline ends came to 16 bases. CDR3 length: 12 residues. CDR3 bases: TGTGCCATCCCTCGGATATCAGGTGGCTACACCTTC. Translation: CAIPRISGGYTF.

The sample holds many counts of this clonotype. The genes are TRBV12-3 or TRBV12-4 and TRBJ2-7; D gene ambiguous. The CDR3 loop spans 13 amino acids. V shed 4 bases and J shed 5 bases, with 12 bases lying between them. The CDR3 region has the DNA TGTGCCAGCAGTTATCCCGAGGACGACGAGCAGTACTTC. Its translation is CASSYPEDDEQYF.

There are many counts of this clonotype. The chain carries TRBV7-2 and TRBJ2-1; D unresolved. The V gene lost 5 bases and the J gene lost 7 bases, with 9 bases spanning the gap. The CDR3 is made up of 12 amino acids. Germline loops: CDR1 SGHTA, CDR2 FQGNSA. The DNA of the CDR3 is TGTGCCAGCAGCGTGCCCCTGAATGAGCAGTTCTTC. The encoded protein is CASSVPLNEQFF. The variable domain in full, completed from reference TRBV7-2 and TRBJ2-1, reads GAGVSQSPSNKVTEKGKDVELRCDPISGHTALYWYRQSLGQGLEFLIYFQGNSAPDKSGLPSDRFSAERTGGSVSTLTIQRTQQEDSAVYLCASSVPLNEQFFGPGTRLTVL.